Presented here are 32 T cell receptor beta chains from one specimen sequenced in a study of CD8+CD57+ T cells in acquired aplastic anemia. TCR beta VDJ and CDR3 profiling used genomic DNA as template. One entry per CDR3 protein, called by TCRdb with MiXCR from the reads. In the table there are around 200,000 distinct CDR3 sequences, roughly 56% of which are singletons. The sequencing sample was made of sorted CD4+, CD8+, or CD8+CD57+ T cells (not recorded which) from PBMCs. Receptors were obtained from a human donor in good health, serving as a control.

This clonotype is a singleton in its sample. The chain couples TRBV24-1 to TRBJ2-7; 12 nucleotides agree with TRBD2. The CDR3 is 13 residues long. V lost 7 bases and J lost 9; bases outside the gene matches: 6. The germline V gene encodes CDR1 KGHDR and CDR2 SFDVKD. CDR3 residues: CATSPSGGARQYF. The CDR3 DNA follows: TGTGCCACCAGCCCTAGCGGGGGGGCACGGCAGTACTTC.

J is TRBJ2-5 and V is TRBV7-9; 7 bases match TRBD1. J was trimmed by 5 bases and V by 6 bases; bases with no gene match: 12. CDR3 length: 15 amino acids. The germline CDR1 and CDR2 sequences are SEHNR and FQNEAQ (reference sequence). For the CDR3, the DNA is TGTGCCAGCAGTCCGACAGGGCTGATTTATGAGACCCAGTACTTC. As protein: CASSPTGLIYETQYF.

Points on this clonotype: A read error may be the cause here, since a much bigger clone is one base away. This CDR3 is CASSLTIGKTEAFF. DNA for the CDR3: TGTGCCAGCAGTTTAACGATAGGGAAGACTGAAGCTTTCTTT. This chain links TRBV27 with TRBJ1-1; D is undetermined. Trimming stripped 2 bases from V and 5 bases from J, with 12 bases between. Germline lookup yields CDR1 MNHEY and CDR2 SMNVEV (reference sequence). The CDR3 contains 14 residues.

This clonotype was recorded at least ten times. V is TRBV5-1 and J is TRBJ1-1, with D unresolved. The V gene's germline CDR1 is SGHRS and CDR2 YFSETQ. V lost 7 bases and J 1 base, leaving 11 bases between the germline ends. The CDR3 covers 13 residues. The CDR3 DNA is TGCGCCAGCGGGCCTCTAGGGAACACTGAAGCTTTCTTT. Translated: CASGPLGNTEAFF.

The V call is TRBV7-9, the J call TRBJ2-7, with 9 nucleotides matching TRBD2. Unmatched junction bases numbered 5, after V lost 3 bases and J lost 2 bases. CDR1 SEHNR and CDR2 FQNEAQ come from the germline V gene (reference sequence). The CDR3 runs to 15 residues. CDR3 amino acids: CASSFLAGTTYEQYV. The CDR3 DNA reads TGTGCCAGCAGCTTCCTAGCGGGAACGACCTACGAGCAGTACGTC.

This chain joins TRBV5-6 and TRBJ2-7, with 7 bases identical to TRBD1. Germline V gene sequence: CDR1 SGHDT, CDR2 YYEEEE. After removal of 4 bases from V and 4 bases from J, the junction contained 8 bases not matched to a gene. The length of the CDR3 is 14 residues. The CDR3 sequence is CASSPDRVTYEQYF. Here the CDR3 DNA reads TGTGCCAGCAGCCCCGACAGGGTGACGTACGAGCAGTACTTC.

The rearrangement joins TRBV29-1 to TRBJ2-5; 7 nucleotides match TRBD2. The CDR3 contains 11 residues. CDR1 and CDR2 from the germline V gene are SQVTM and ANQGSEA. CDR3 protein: CIGTIDETQYF. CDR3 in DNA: TGCATCGGGACTATCGACGAGACCCAGTACTTC. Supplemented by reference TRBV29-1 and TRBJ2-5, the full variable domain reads SAVISQKPSRDICQRGTSLTIQCQVDSQVTMMFWYRQQPGQSLTLIATANQGSEATYESGFVIDKFPISRPNLTFSTLTVSNMSPEDSSIYLCIGTIDETQYFGPGTRLLVL.

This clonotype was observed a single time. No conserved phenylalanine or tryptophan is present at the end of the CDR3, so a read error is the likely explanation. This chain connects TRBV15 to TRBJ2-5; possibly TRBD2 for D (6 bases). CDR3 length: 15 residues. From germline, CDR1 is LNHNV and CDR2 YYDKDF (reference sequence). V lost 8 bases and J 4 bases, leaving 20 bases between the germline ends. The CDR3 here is CATRSGPGGRETQYL. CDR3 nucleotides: TGTGCCACCCGATCGGGGCCCGGAGGGCGAGAGACCCAGTACCTC.

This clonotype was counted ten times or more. DNA for the CDR3: TGTGCCAGCAGCTTAGGTAGCGGACAAGAGACCCAGTACTTC. It translates to CASSLGSGQETQYF. The rearrangement joins TRBV7-2 to TRBJ2-5; tentatively, D is TRBD2 (6 bases). V was clipped by 1 base and J by 2 bases, with 8 bases between them. From germline, CDR1 is SGHTA and CDR2 FQGNSA. The CDR3 has 14 amino acids.

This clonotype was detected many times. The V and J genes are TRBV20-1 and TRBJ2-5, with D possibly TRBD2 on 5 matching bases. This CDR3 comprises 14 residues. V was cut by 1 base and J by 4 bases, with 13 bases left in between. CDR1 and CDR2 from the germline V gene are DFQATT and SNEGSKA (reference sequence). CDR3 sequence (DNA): TGCAGTGCTAGAGGCAGCGGAGAGAGAGAGACCCAGTACTTC. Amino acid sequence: CSARGSGERETQYF.

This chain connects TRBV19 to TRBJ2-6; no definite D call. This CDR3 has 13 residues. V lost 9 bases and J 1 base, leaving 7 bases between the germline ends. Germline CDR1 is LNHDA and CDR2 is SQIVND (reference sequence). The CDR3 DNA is TGTGCCAGCAGAAATTCTGGGGCCAACGTCCTGACTTTC. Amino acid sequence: CASRNSGANVLTF.

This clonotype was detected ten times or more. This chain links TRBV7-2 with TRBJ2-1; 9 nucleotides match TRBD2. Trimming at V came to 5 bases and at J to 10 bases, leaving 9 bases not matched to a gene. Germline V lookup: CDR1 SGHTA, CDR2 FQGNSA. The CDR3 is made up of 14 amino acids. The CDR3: CASSGSGGPGEQFF. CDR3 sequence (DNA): TGTGCCAGCAGCGGTAGCGGGGGTCCGGGGGAGCAGTTCTTC.

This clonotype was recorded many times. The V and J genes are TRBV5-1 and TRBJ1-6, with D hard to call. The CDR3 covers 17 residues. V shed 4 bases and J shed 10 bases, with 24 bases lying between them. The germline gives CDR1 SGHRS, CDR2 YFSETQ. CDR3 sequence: CASSPQPRYGVRSPLHF. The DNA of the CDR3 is TGCGCCAGCAGCCCCCAGCCCCGGTACGGAGTGCGATCACCCCTCCACTTT.

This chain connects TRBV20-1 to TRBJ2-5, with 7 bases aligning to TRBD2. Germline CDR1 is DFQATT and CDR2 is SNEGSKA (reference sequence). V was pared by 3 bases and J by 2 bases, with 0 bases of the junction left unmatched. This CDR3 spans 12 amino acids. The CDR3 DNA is TGCAGTGCTAGGCGGGGGCAAGAGACCCAGTACTTC. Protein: CSARRGQETQYF.

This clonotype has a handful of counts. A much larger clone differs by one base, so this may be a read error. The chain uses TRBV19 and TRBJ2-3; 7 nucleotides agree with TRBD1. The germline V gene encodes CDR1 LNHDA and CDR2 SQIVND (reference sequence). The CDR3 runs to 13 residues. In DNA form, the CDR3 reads TGTGCCAGTAGTCAACAGGGGACAGATGCGCAGTATTTT. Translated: CASSQQGTDAQYF.

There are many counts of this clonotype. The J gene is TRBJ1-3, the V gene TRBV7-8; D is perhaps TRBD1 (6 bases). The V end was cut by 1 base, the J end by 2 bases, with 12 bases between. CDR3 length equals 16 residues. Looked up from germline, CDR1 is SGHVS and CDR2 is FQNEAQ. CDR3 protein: CASSLGGSGAGNTIYF. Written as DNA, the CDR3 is TGTGCCAGCAGCTTAGGAGGTTCAGGGGCTGGAAACACCATATATTTT.

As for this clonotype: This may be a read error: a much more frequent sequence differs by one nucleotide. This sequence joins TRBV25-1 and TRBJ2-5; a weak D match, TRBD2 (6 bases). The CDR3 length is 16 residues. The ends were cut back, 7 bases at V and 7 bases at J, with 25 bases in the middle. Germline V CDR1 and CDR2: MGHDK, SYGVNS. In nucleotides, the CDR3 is TGTGCCAGCACCCCCTCCCCGGGACTCGGCGGAGGGACCCAGTACTTC. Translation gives CASTPSPGLGGGTQYF.

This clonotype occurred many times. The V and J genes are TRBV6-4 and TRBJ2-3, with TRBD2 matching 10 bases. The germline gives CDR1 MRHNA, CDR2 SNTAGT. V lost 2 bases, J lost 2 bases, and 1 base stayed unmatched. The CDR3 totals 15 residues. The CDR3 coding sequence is TGTGCCAGCAGTGACAGCGGGGGGGCCACAGATACGCAGTATTTT. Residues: CASSDSGGATDTQYF.

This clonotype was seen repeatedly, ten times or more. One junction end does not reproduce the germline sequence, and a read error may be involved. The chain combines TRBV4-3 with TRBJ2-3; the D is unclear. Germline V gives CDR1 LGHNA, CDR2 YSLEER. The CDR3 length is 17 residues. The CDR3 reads CASSRNHIQTPTDTQYF. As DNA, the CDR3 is TGTGCCAGCAGCCGAAACCACATCCAAACACCCACAGATACGCAGTATTTT.

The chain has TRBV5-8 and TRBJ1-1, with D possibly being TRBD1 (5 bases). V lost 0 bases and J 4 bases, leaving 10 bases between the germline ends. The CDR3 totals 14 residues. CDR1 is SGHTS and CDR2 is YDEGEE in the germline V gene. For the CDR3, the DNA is TGTGCCAGCAGCTTGGGAGGGGAGGCCACTGAAGCTTTCTTT. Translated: CASSLGGEATEAFF.

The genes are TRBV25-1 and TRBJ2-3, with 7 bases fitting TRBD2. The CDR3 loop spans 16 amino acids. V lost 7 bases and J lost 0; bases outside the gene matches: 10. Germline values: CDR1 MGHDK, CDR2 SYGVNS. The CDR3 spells CASKTSRRASTDTQYF. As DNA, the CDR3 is TGTGCCAGCAAGACTAGCAGGCGGGCTAGCACAGATACGCAGTATTTT.

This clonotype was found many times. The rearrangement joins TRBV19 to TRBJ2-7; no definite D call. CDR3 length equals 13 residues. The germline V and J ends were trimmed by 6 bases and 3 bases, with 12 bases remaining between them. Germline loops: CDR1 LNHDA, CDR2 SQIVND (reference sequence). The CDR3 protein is CASSLAPGYEQYF. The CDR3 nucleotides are TGTGCCAGTAGCCTCGCACCTGGCTACGAGCAGTACTTC.

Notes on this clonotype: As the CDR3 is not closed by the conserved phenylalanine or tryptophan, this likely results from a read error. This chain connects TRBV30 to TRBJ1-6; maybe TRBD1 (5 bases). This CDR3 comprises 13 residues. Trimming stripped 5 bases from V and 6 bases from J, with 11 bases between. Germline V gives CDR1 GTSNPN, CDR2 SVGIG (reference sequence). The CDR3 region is CAWGAQPNSPLHL. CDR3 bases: TGTGCCTGGGGGGCACAACCTAATTCACCCCTCCACCTT.

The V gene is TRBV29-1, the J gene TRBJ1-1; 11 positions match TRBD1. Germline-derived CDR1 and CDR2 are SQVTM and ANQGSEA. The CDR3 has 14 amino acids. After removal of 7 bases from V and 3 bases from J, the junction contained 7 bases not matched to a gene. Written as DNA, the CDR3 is TGCAGCGCCCGGGACAGGGGGAGGGACACTGAAGCTTTCTTT. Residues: CSARDRGRDTEAFF.

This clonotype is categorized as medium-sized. The CDR3 coding sequence is TGCAGTGCTAGAGATATTGGGGAGTCGGTGAATTCACCCCTCCACTTT. Protein: CSARDIGESVNSPLHF. The chain employs TRBV20-1 and TRBJ1-6; no clear D. Looked up from germline, CDR1 is DFQATT and CDR2 is SNEGSKA (reference sequence). Trimming left V 0 bases short and J 7 bases short, with 16 bases between. The CDR3 consists of 16 residues.

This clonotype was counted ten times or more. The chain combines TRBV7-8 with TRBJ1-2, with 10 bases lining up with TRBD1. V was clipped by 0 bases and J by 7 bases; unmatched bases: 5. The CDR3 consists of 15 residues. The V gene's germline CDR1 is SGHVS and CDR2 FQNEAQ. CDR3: CASSLADRGSGGYTF. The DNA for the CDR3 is TGTGCCAGCAGCTTAGCGGACAGGGGGTCGGGTGGCTACACCTTC.

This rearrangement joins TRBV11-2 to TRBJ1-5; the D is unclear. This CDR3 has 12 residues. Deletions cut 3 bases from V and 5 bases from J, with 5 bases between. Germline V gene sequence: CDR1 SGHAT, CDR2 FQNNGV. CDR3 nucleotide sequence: TGTGCCAGCAGCTTTAATGATCAGCCCCAGCATTTT. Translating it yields CASSFNDQPQHF.

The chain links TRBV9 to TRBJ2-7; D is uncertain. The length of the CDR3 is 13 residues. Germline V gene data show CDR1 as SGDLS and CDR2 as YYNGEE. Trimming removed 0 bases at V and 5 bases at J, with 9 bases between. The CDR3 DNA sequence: TGTGCCAGCAGCGTAGAACTTTCCGACGAGCAGTACTTC. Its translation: CASSVELSDEQYF.

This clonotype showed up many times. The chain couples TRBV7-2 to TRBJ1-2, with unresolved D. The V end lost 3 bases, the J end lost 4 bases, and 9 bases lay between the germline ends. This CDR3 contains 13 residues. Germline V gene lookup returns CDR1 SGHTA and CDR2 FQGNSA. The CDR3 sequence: CASSFPPSYGYTF. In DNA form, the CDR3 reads TGTGCCAGCAGCTTTCCCCCGAGCTATGGCTACACCTTC.

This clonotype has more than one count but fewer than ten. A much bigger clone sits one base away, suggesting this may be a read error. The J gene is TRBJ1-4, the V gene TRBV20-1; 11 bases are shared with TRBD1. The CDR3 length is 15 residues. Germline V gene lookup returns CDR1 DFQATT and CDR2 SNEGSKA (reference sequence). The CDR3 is CSATGQGAGNEELFF. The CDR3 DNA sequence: TGCAGTGCCACAGGACAGGGGGCTGGTAATGAAGAACTGTTTTTT.

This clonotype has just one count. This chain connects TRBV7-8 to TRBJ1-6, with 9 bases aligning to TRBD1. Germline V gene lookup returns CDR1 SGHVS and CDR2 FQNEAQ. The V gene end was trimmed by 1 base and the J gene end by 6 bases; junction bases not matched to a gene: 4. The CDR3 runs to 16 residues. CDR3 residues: CASSLVRGQGNSPLHF. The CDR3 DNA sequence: TGTGCCAGCAGCTTAGTCAGGGGACAGGGTAATTCACCCCTCCACTTT.

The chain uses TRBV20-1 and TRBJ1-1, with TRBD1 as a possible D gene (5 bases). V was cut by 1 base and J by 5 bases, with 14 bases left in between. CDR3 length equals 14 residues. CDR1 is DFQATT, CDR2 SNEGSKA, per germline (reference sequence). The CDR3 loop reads CSARGPGLTTEAFF. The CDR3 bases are TGCAGTGCTAGAGGTCCAGGGCTCACGACTGAAGCTTTCTTT.